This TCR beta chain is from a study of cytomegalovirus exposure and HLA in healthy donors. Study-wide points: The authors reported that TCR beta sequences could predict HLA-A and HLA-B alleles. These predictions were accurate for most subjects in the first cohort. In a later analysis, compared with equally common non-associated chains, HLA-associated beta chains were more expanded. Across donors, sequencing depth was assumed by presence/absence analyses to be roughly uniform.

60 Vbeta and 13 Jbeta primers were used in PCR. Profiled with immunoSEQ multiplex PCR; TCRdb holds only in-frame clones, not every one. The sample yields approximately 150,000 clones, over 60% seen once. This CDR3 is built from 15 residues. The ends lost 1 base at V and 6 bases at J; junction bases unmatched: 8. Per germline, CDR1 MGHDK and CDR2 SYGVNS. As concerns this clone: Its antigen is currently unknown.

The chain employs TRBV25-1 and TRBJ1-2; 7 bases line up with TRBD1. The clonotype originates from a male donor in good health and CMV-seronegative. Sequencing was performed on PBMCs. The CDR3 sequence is CASSESPAGGHGYTF. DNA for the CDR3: TGTGCCAGCAGTGAATCACCTGCAGGGGGTCATGGCTACACCTTC.